The rows below give T cell receptor beta chains drawn from one sample of a study of blood T cell repertoires in COVID-19. The method was immunoSEQ multiplex PCR; TCRdb's version includes in-frame clones alone and lacks a portion of them. The table lists about 46,000 clones, roughly 85% of them singletons. The sample taken for sequencing was peripheral blood. These TCRs come from a man in his fifties or sixties with acute or convalescent COVID-19. Each CDR3 is given with its conserved first and last residue. A D gene is named only where the DNA matches it firmly. Part of the rows lack a size; the others show once, few, many or a class for expanded clones.

d_gene,j_gene,abundance,v_gene,CDR3nt,CDR3aa
TRBD1,TRBJ2-1,-,TRBV15,TGTGCCACCAGCAGAGACCGGGACAGCTACAATGAGCAGTTCTTC,CATSRDRDSYNEQFF
-,TRBJ1-1,-,TRBV19,TGTGCCAGTAGCGTACAGGGGAACACTGAAGCTTTCTTT,CASSVQGNTEAFF
TRBD1,TRBJ1-2,-,TRBV27,TGTGCCAGCAGTTTATCCGGGACAGGGGTGGGCTACACCTTC,CASSLSGTGVGYTF
-,TRBJ2-1,-,TRBV15,TGTGCCACCAGCAGGGGTAGCCAGAGCTCCTACAATGAGCAGTTCTTC,CATSRGSQSSYNEQFF
-,TRBJ1-3,-,TRBV3-1/TRBV3-2,TGTGCCAGCAGCGCGAGGGACTCTGGAAACACCATATATTTT,CASSARDSGNTIYF
-,TRBJ1-1,-,TRBV19,TGTGCCAGTAGTGGGGCCGTTAACACTGAAGCTTTCTTT,CASSGAVNTEAFF
TRBD1,TRBJ2-7,-,TRBV11-2,TGTGCCAGCAGCTCACCCCGGACAGGGAGGCACCCCAACTTC,CASSSPRTGRHPNF
TRBD2,TRBJ2-1,-,TRBV2,TGTGCCAGCGGAAGGGGACTAGCTGCCTACAATGAGCAGTTCTTC,CASGRGLAAYNEQFF
-,TRBJ2-5,once,TRBV5-1,TGCGCCAGCAGCGATGTCGGCGGGGAGACCCAGTACTTC,CASSDVGGETQYF
-,TRBJ2-2,-,TRBV9,TGTGCCAGCAGCACCCGTGGAGACGCGAACACCGGGGAGCTGTTTTTT,CASSTRGDANTGELFF
TRBD1,TRBJ1-1,-,TRBV5-1,TGCGCCAGCAGCTCCCCCAGGACAGGGGTGAACACTGAAGCTTTCTTT,CASSSPRTGVNTEAFF
-,TRBJ1-2,-,TRBV14,TGTGCCAGCAGCCCAGTAAGGGGGTGGAACTATGGCTACACCTTC,CASSPVRGWNYGYTF
TRBD1,TRBJ2-7,-,TRBV2,TGTGCCAGCAGTGATTTCGGACAGGGCCTCTACGAGCAGTACTTC,CASSDFGQGLYEQYF
TRBD1,TRBJ1-2,-,TRBV28,TGTGCCAGCAGTTTAGAGGGACAGGGGACCTATGGCTACACCTTC,CASSLEGQGTYGYTF
-,TRBJ2-2,few,TRBV7-9,TGTGCCAGCAGCTTCGCGGGGCGGGAGCTGTTTTTT,CASSFAGRELFF
TRBD2,TRBJ2-5,-,TRBV27,TGTGCCAGCAGTCCGGGACTAGCGAAGACCCAGTACTTC,CASSPGLAKTQYF